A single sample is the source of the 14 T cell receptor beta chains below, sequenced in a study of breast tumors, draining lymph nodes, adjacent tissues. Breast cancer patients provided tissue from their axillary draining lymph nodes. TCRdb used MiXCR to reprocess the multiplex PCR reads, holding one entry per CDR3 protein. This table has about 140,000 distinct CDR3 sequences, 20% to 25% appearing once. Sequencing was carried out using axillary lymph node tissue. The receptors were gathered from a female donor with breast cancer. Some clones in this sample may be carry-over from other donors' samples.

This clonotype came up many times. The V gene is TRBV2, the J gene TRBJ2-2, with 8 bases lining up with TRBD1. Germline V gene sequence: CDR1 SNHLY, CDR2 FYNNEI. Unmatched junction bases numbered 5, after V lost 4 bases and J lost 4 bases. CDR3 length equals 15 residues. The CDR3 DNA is TGTGCCAGCAGTGCCGGGACAGGTTTCACCGGGGAGCTGTTTTTT. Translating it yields CASSAGTGFTGELFF.

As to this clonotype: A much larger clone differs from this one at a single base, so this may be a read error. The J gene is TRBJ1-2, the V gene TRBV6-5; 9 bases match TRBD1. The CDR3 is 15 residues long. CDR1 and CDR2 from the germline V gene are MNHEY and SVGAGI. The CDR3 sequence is CANSYSVDRGYGYTF. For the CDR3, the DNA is TGTGCCAACAGTTATTCCGTGGACAGGGGCTATGGCTACACCTTC.

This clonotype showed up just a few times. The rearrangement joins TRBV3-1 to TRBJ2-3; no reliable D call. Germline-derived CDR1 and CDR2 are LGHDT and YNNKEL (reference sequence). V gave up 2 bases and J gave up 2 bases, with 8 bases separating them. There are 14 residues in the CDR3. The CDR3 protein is CASSQSLFTDTQYF. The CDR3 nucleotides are TGTGCCAGCAGCCAAAGTCTCTTCACAGATACGCAGTATTTT.

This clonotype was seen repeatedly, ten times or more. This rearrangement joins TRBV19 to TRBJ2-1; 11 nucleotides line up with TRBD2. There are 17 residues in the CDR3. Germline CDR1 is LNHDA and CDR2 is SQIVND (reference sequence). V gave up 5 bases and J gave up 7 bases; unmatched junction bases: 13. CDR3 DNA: TGTGCCAGTAGTTTCCGATTTAGCGGGAGGGCCCGGAATGAGCAGTTCTTC. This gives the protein CASSFRFSGRARNEQFF.

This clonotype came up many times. The CDR3 coding sequence is TGTGCCACACGTCCGACAGGGGGCTTGAATGAGCAGTTCTTC. Translating gives CATRPTGGLNEQFF. V and J are TRBV28 and TRBJ2-1; 10 bases are a match to TRBD1. Trimming cost V 10 bases and J 7 bases; bases outside gene matches: 10. The V gene's germline CDR1 is MDHEN and CDR2 SYDVKM. The CDR3 covers 14 residues.

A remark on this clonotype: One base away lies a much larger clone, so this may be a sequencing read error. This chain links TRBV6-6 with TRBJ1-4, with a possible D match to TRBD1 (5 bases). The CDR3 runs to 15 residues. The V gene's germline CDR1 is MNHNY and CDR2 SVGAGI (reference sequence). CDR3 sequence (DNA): TGTGCCAGCAGTTTAGGACGGACAACTAGTGAAAAACTGTTTTTT. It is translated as CASSLGRTTSEKLFF.

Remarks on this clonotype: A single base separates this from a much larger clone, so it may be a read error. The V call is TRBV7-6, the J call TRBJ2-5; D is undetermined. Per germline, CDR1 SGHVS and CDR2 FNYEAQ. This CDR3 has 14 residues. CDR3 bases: TGTGTCAGCAGCGAGGCACTACACCAAGAGACCCAGTACTTC. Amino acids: CVSSEALHQETQYF.

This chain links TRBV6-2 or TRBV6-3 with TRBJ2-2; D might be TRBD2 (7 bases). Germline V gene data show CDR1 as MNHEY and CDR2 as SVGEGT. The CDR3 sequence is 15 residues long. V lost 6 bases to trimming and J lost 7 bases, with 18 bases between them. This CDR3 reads CASSRGGPTGGELFF. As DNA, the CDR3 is TGTGCCAGCAGCCGCGGGGGCCCAACAGGCGGGGAGCTGTTTTTT.

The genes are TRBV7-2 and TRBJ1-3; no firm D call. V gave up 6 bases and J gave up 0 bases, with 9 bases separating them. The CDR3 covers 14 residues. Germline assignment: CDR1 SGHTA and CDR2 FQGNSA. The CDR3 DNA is TGTGCCAGCAGACAACAGCGCTCTGGAAACACCATATATTTT. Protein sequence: CASRQQRSGNTIYF.

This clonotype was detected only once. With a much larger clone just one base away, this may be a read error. The CDR3 reads CAWSAGRLERYF. The CDR3 DNA is TGTGCCTGGAGTGCTGGCCGCCTCGAGCGGTACTTC. The V call is TRBV30, the J call TRBJ2-7; D call uncertain. CDR3 length: 12 residues. Germline values: CDR1 GTSNPN, CDR2 SVGIG (reference sequence).

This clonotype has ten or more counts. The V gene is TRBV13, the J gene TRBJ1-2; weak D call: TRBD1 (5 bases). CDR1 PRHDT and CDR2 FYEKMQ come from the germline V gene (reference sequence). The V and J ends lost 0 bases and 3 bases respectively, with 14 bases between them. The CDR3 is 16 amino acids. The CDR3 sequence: CASSLGRAGRDYGYTF. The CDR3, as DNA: TGTGCCAGCAGCTTAGGCAGGGCAGGGAGGGACTATGGCTACACCTTC. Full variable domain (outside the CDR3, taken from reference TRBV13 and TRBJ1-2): AAGVIQSPRHLIKEKRETATLKCYPIPRHDTVYWYQQGPGQDPQFLISFYEKMQSDKGSIPDRFSAQQFSDYHSELNMSSLELGDSALYFCASSLGRAGRDYGYTFGSGTRLTVV.

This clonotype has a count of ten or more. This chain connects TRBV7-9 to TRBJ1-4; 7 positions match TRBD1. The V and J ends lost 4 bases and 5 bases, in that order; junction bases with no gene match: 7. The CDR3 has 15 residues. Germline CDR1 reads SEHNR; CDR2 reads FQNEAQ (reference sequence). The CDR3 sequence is CASSSTGQSNEKLFF. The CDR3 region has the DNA TGTGCCAGCAGCTCTACGGGACAGAGCAATGAAAAACTGTTTTTT.

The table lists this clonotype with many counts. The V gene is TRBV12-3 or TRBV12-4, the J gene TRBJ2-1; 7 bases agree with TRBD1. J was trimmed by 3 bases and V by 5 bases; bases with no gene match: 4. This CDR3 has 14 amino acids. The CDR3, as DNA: TGTGCCAGCAGTCCACAGGGGAACTACAATGAGCAGTTCTTC. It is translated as CASSPQGNYNEQFF.

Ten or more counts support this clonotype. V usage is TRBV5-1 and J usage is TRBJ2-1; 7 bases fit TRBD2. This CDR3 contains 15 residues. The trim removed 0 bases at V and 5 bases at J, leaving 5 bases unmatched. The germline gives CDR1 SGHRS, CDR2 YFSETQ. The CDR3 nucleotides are TGCGCCAGCAGCTTGGGGTCTAGCGGACACAATGAGCAGTTCTTC. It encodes CASSLGSSGHNEQFF.